A single sample is the source of the 23 T cell receptor beta chains below, sequenced in a study of blood T cell repertoires in COVID-19. The method was immunoSEQ multiplex PCR; TCRdb's version includes in-frame clones alone and lacks a portion of them. The sample has 150,000 to 200,000 clones; roughly 89% are singletons. The sample consisted of peripheral blood. These receptors were collected from a human donor in a cohort sampled during active COVID-19.

DNA of the CDR3: TGCGCCAGCAGCCAAGTATGGGGGGGCAGCTCTGGAAACACCATATATTTT. Its protein product is CASSQVWGGSSGNTIYF. The genes are TRBV4-3 and TRBJ1-3; tentatively, D is TRBD1 (6 bases). The CDR3 is 17 amino acids. The V end lost 1 base, the J end lost 0 bases, and 13 bases lay between the germline ends. Germline V gene sequence: CDR1 LGHNA, CDR2 YSLEER.

This chain joins TRBV4-2 and TRBJ2-1; 7 bases line up with TRBD2. The V segment lost 1 base and the J segment 0 bases; nucleotides outside the gene matches: 6. CDR1 LGHNA and CDR2 YNFKEQ come from the germline V gene. The CDR3 loop spans 17 amino acids. The CDR3 nucleotides read TGTGCCAGCAGCCAAGTTCTAGCGGCTAGCTCCTACAATGAGCAGTTCTTC. Protein product: CASSQVLAASSYNEQFF.

The V call is TRBV11-3, the J call TRBJ2-1, with TRBD2 matching 14 bases. Looked up from germline, CDR1 is SGHNT and CDR2 is YENEEA. The CDR3 has 16 residues. Losses at the gene ends were 1 base for V and 5 bases for J; bases not matched to a gene: 1. CDR3 bases: TGTGCCAGCAGCTTAGGGACTAGCGGGAGGCACAATGAGCAGTTCTTC. Translating gives CASSLGTSGRHNEQFF.

This chain links TRBV5-1 with TRBJ1-1, with unresolved D. Trimming pared 0 bases from V and 1 base from J, leaving 4 bases between. The germline CDR1 and CDR2 sequences are SGHRS and YFSETQ. The CDR3 has 13 residues. The CDR3 spells CASSLASNTEAFF. In DNA, the CDR3 is TGCGCCAGCAGCTTGGCGTCGAACACTGAAGCTTTCTTT.

V gene TRBV19 combines with J gene TRBJ2-7, with TRBD1 matching 9 bases. Germline assignment: CDR1 LNHDA and CDR2 SQIVND (reference sequence). V shed 9 bases, J shed 4 bases, and the junction held 13 bases outside the gene matches. The CDR3 spans 15 residues. Here the CDR3 reads CASSDPGQGPYEQYF. The CDR3 nucleotides read TGTGCCAGCTCAGATCCGGGACAGGGCCCTTACGAGCAGTACTTC.

The rearrangement joins TRBV5-8 to TRBJ1-2; tentatively, D is TRBD1 (6 bases). Germline V gene lookup returns CDR1 SGHTS and CDR2 YDEGEE. This CDR3 spans 14 amino acids. The V end was cut by 2 bases, the J end by 5 bases, with 13 bases between. The CDR3 sequence is CASSLRRGYYGYTF. The CDR3 DNA is TGTGCCAGCAGCTTACGCAGGGGATATTATGGCTACACCTTC.

This clone came up once. The chain is built from TRBV5-5 and TRBJ1-1, with D maybe TRBD1 (6 bases). Germline V gene sequence: CDR1 SGHKS, CDR2 YYEKEE (reference sequence). Trimming took off 4 bases at V and 4 bases at J, with 14 bases between the two ends. CDR3 length equals 14 residues. Here the CDR3 DNA reads TGTGCCAGCAGCGGAATACAGGGTGGCACTGAAGCTTTCTTT. Amino acid sequence: CASSGIQGGTEAFF.

The chain carries TRBV29-1 and TRBJ2-2, with D perhaps being TRBD1 or TRBD2 (5 bases each). Per the germline V gene, CDR1 is SQVTM and CDR2 is ANQGSEA. The CDR3 runs to 14 residues. V lost 4 bases to trimming and J lost 0 bases, with 9 bases between them. The chain's CDR3 is CSVVEGPNTGELFF. As DNA, the CDR3 is TGCAGCGTTGTAGAGGGGCCGAACACCGGGGAGCTGTTTTTT.

The CDR3 sequence is CASTLNLGTEAFF. In nucleotides, the CDR3 is TGTGCCAGCACACTAAATTTAGGCACTGAAGCTTTCTTT. J is TRBJ1-1 and V is TRBV28; D gene unclear. Germline V gene lookup returns CDR1 MDHEN and CDR2 SYDVKM. The CDR3 covers 13 residues. With 7 bases removed from V and 4 bases from J, the gap between germline ends came to 13 bases.

The J gene is TRBJ2-3, the V gene TRBV16; D not certain. The CDR3 runs to 15 residues. V was clipped by 3 bases and J by 1 base, with 11 bases between them. CDR1 and CDR2 (germline): KGHSY, FQNENV. CDR3 in amino acids: CASSHPLGGTDTQYF. The DNA of the CDR3 is TGTGCCAGCAGCCACCCTCTAGGTGGCACAGATACGCAGTATTTT.

This chain links TRBV7-9 with TRBJ2-5, with 7 nucleotides matching TRBD1. CDR1 SEHNR and CDR2 FQNEAQ come from the germline V gene (reference sequence). J lost 1 base, V lost 5 bases, and 1 base had no gene match. The CDR3 is 13 residues long. The CDR3 DNA reads as TGTGCCAGCAGCGGACAGGTCCAAGAGACCCAGTACTTC. Encoded protein: CASSGQVQETQYF. Full variable domain (outside the CDR3, taken from reference TRBV7-9 and TRBJ2-5): DTGVSQNPRHKITKRGQNVTFRCDPISEHNRLYWYRQTLGQGPEFLTYFQNEAQLEKSRLLSDRFSAERPKGSFSTLEIQRTEQGDSAMYLCASSGQVQETQYFGPGTRLLVL.

The chain joins TRBV11-1 to TRBJ2-2, with TRBD1 identical over 11 bases. The CDR3 length is 16 residues. Germline V CDR1 and CDR2: SGHAT, FQDESV (reference sequence). After removal of 5 bases from V and 5 bases from J, the junction contained 7 bases not matched to a gene. This CDR3 is CASSKPGQGGTGELFF. DNA of the CDR3: TGTGCCAGCAGCAAACCGGGACAGGGGGGGACCGGGGAGCTGTTTTTT.

CDR3 sequence: CASSRYADLNQPQHF. As DNA, the CDR3 is TGTGCCAGCAGCCGCTACGCGGATTTGAATCAGCCCCAGCATTTT. The rearrangement joins TRBV6-6 to TRBJ1-5; unclear D gene. V gave up 6 bases and J gave up 4 bases, with 16 bases separating them. CDR1 and CDR2 from the germline V gene are MNHNY and SVGAGI (reference sequence). The CDR3 has 15 residues.

The gene calls are TRBV6-1 and TRBJ1-2; maybe TRBD1 (6 bases). CDR3 length: 15 residues. Per the germline V gene, CDR1 is MNHNS and CDR2 is SASEGT. Between the trimmed V and J ends, which lost 3 bases and 5 bases, there was a span of 16 bases. The CDR3 DNA reads as TGTGCCAGCAGTGATTCCACAAGGGGGAAATATGGCTACACCTTC. Its translation: CASSDSTRGKYGYTF.

The rearrangement uses TRBV27 and TRBJ1-5, with unresolved D. Trimming shortened V by 6 bases and J by 3 bases, and 27 bases separated the two germline ends. This CDR3 is 19 amino acids long. Germline CDR1 and CDR2: MNHEY and SMNVEV (reference sequence). The CDR3 loop reads CASRLTGGRLLAPNQPQHF. The CDR3 DNA sequence: TGTGCCAGCAGGCTTACGGGAGGCCGTCTATTAGCACCCAATCAGCCCCAGCATTTT.

V is TRBV7-2 and J is TRBJ2-1; perhaps TRBD2 as D (6 bases). This CDR3 spans 14 amino acids. V lost 9 bases and J 4 bases, leaving 16 bases between the germline ends. Germline lookup yields CDR1 SGHTA and CDR2 FQGNSA. The CDR3: CARGSGFPYNEQFF. The CDR3 bases are TGTGCCAGGGGTAGCGGCTTTCCGTACAATGAGCAGTTCTTC.

The chain has TRBV7-6 and TRBJ2-2; tentative D call: TRBD2 (5 bases). Germline CDR1 SGHVS, CDR2 FNYEAQ. V was cut by 1 base and J by 7 bases, with 7 bases left in between. The CDR3 loop spans 13 amino acids. The CDR3 here is CASSLVDYGELFF. In nucleotides, the CDR3 is TGTGCCAGCAGCTTAGTCGACTACGGGGAGCTGTTTTTT. Together with reference TRBV7-6 and TRBJ2-2, the CDR3 gives the full variable domain: GAGVSQSPRYKVTKRGQDVALRCDPISGHVSLYWYRQALGQGPEFLTYFNYEAQQDKSGLPNDRFSAERPEGSISTLTIQRTEQRDSAMYRCASSLVDYGELFFGEGSRLTVL.

The rearrangement uses TRBV6-1 and TRBJ1-2; 7 nucleotides align to TRBD1. Germline V gene sequence: CDR1 MNHNS, CDR2 SASEGT. The length of the CDR3 is 16 residues. Losses at the gene ends were 1 base for V and 4 bases for J; bases not matched to a gene: 9. CDR3 DNA: TGTGCCAGCAGTGAAGAGGGACAGCCGACCTTCTATGGCTACACCTTC. It codes for CASSEEGQPTFYGYTF.

The V call is TRBV3-1 (or the pseudogene TRBV3-2), the J call TRBJ2-6, with D possibly being TRBD2 (5 bases). Trimming shortened V by 5 bases and J by 0 bases, and 14 bases separated the two germline ends. This CDR3 spans 17 amino acids. The V gene's germline CDR1 is LGHDT and CDR2 YNNKEL (reference sequence). The CDR3, as DNA: TGTGCCAGCAGCTACCCTGGACGGGACTCTGGGGCCAACGTCCTGACTTTC. This sequence encodes CASSYPGRDSGANVLTF.

The J gene is TRBJ2-1, the V gene TRBV6-4, with D possibly matching TRBD2 (5 bases). The CDR3 extends over 15 amino acids. Germline values: CDR1 MRHNA, CDR2 SNTAGT. V lost 3 bases and J 4 bases, leaving 13 bases between the germline ends. DNA for the CDR3: TGTGCCAGCAGTGAGTCAGCGGAACTTTACAATGAGCAGTTCTTC. Amino acid sequence: CASSESAELYNEQFF.

The chain employs TRBV6-6 and TRBJ2-7; TRBD2 matches at 13 bases. The ends lost 6 bases at V and 1 base at J; junction bases unmatched: 6. This CDR3 contains 16 residues. In germline, CDR1 is MNHNY, CDR2 SVGAGI (reference sequence). The CDR3 loop reads CASRPTSGGASYEQYF. CDR3 in DNA: TGTGCCAGCAGACCAACTAGCGGGGGGGCGTCCTACGAGCAGTACTTC.

The V gene is TRBV24-1, the J gene TRBJ2-1, with 10 bases fitting TRBD1. Germline V gives CDR1 KGHDR, CDR2 SFDVKD. This CDR3 has 15 residues. V lost 5 bases and J lost 4; bases outside the gene matches: 4. CDR3 in DNA: TGTGCCACCAGTGGTCGGGACAGGGGATACAATGAGCAGTTCTTC. Protein: CATSGRDRGYNEQFF.

The genes are TRBV24-1 and TRBJ1-5; D might be TRBD1 (6 bases). The germline gives CDR1 KGHDR, CDR2 SFDVKD. V lost 7 bases and J lost 6, with 15 bases in between. This CDR3 contains 14 residues. DNA for the CDR3: TGTGCCACCAGCCCACAGGGTTTCAGTCAGCCCCAGCATTTT. Amino acid sequence: CATSPQGFSQPQHF.